This TCR beta chain was sequenced for a study of cytomegalovirus exposure and HLA in healthy donors (TCRdb year 2017). For the study in its entirety: An earlier analysis of some 600 of the donors reported under 300 Gb of sequence data and 95 million to 140 million unique TCR beta sequences obtained from around 180 million T cells. About 310 gigabases of sequencing data and tens of millions of unique TCR sequences were included in an early release covering about 700 HLA-typed donors. The genetic ancestry cluster associated with self-reported Caucasian donors included 81% of the 398 genotyped donors. The study was designed to test whether signatures of past pathogen exposure could be identified by cataloging public T cell receptors. The study profiled the T cell repertoires of around 700 subjects by immunosequencing and related them to cytomegalovirus serostatus. Besides the first cohort of approximately 670 subjects, a separate validation cohort made up of 120 different subjects was used. The study combined high-throughput TCR immunosequencing, statistical association of individual TCRs with disease status, and machine learning to predict cytomegalovirus infection status. To study patterns of TCR occurrence, a later analysis re-analyzed previously published TCR beta repertoires from more than 550 donors and added high-resolution HLA genotyping. In the later analysis, no new phenotypic data were used to find candidate immune exposures; instead, reliance was placed on TCR beta sequences and their occurrence across donors. In an earlier analysis of a few hundred of the donors, high-throughput TCR beta sequencing was used to judge whether each TCR beta V gene segment behaved as functional or pseudogenic. Donor age, sex, ethnicity and CMV serostatus were collected together with the repertoire data. In a later genetic analysis, genome-wide SNP genotypes for 398 of the 666 donors were used, and that subset was treated as a discovery cohort. All discovery cohort repertoires had been generated on a single sequencing platform. HLA typing covered class I and class II loci at four-digit resolution. Typing coverage differed by locus: A, B, C, DRB1 and DQB1 were typed in about 620-630 donors, DQA1 in approximately 520, DPA1 in nearly 610, and DPB1 in 472. Four to six DR-DQ haplotypes were handled as single units for association and clustering because linkage in the cohort was strong. Among 398 genotyped donors of the cohort, an average of about 220,000 unique TCR beta nucleotide sequences was sequenced per donor, of which 15% to 20% were non-productive.

The cohort was made up of 500 to 850 healthy bone marrow donors. All cohort members were sampled while nominally healthy, although unrecorded immune exposures were likely present. The donor tested CMV seronegative, placing the donor among the 300 to 450 seronegative members of the cohort. A peripheral blood sample was collected from each donor, and TCR beta sequencing was performed on peripheral blood mononuclear cells. Genomic DNA extraction from the blood cell samples was performed with the Qiagen DNeasy Blood Extraction Kit. As regards this clone: Its antigen target is currently unknown. No base-level quality is on record; no much larger clone is a single base apart.

V loses 6 bases, J loses 3 bases, and the germline ends lie 24 bases apart. Including cysteine and phenylalanine, the CDR3 has 17 amino acids. Just CDR3 DNA is preserved here, 51 bases in frame from base 1. The germline V gene (reference sequence) yields MNHEY for CDR1 and SMNVEV for CDR2. Here is what the overall study found, with its caveats: The study gave a list of 150 to 200 TCR beta chains associated with cytomegalovirus. For the cohort, immune exposure information was limited to CMV serostatus. At a false discovery rate of 0.05, a later analysis linked some 18,000 TCR beta sequences to specific HLA alleles. Most CMV-associated TCR beta chains appeared to be HLA-restricted in a later analysis, and the HLA associations seemed to be driven largely by CMV exposure. The sequencing pipeline was judged likely to have produced a cluster of highly shared sequence variants as a technical artifact. In vitro tests confirmed that a few of the cytomegalovirus-associated TCR beta chains recognize cytomegalovirus antigens. Most TCR sequences were seen in very few donors, while some public TCRs were found in many individuals. Correlated functional status among segregating V segments might be attributable to linkage disequilibrium, but an unknown experimental factor could not be ruled out. In a later analysis, the rate of TCR association differed among HLA loci, with DRB1 alleles having the most associated TCRs and HLA-C alleles having the fewest. A further reported finding was that TCR beta sequences accurately predicted the HLA-A and HLA-B alleles for most subjects in the first cohort. It was suggested by the authors that the approach could potentially be generalized to other disease states and immunological phenotypes. Only TCR beta chains were sequenced in this cohort, and the absence of alpha or paired-chain data limited detectable features. The earlier analysis of some 540 of the donors excluded approximately 15 rarely observed V segments, including chromosome 9 orphons, because counts were too low. Sequencing depth was assumed to be roughly uniform across donors in the presence/absence analyses, though that assumption may not hold. Assigning TCR associations to individual alleles was difficult when HLA alleles, especially DR and DQ, strongly co-occurred. In both the original and validation cohorts, the classifier was reported to diagnose cytomegalovirus status with high specificity and sensitivity. An association between a missense DCLRE1C variant and V-gene and J-gene trimming of TCR beta chains was found in a later genetic analysis and replicated in an independent cohort. Compared with equally common non-associated chains, HLA-associated TCR beta chains in a later analysis were more clonally expanded and had lower generation probabilities. According to a later genetic analysis, donors in an Asian-associated ancestry cluster had fewer N-insertions in productive TCRs than the approximately 610-donor mean. Because HLA typing was missing for some donors at each locus, association tests included only the typed subset. In an earlier analysis of approximately 590 of the donors, most TCR beta V segments appeared in productive rearrangements about 90% or about 30% of the time, broadly matching IMGT annotations. Because the 87-base-pair reads could not distinguish some IMGT-functional V segments, including TRBV6-2 and TRBV6-3, those segments were excluded. Several of the top co-occurrence clusters appeared to be linked to parvovirus B19, influenza, CMV and Epstein-Barr virus, according to a later analysis.

Libraries were made using the immunoSEQ multiplex PCR assay. For the multiplex PCR, a mixture combining 60 forward primers for TCR Vbeta segments and 13 reverse primers for TCR Jbeta segments was used. The CDR3 region of rearranged TCR beta genes was amplified from genomic DNA by a multiplex PCR assay. On the Illumina HiSeq System, the amplified TCR beta libraries were sequenced as 87-base-pair reads. The authors processed their data as follows. A later analysis counted about 80 million unique TCR beta chains across the 670 or so repertoires, and some 11 million of these chains were shared by at least two donors. Raw reads were error-corrected and collapsed into unique sequences with a nearest-neighbor algorithm that merged closely related sequences to remove PCR and sequencing errors. CDR3 sequences were aligned to IMGT reference sequences to assign V, D and J gene segments. For a sequence to be retained, at least a six-nucleotide match to both a V gene segment and a J gene segment was required. A rearrangement counted as productive if the CDR3 had no stop codons and remained in frame with V and J, and every other rearrangement counted as non-productive. Following IMGT convention, CDR3 was defined as the stretch from the second conserved V-encoded cysteine to the conserved J-encoded phenylalanine. In an earlier analysis of around 640 of the donors, sequences lacking an unambiguous match to a single V gene segment were excluded. In an earlier analysis of some 590 of the donors, a V segment was called functional when productive rearrangements were above 56.7%, and segregating when the standard deviation between donors exceeded 5%. A statistical classification framework was built to diagnose cytomegalovirus status from the catalog of TCR beta chain sequences. In a later analysis, TCR nucleotide sequences were compared against IMGT/GENE-DB human TR gene sequences so that V and J genes could be assigned. A later analysis assigned CDR3 sequences and most-parsimonious VDJ recombination scenarios with the TCRdist pipeline. In a later analysis, each TCR beta chain was defined by its CDR3 amino acid sequence together with its V-gene family, and reads without a unique V-gene family were excluded. In a later analysis, approximately 640 highly shared, low-generation-probability nucleotide sequences were removed to address suspected cross-contamination and a sequencing artifact. In a later analysis, a clonal expansion index was calculated for each public chain from normalized within-repertoire ranks of inferred template counts. A later analysis computed generation probabilities with a VDJ recombination model fitted to out-of-frame rearrangements, and checked the results against IGoR. A later analysis scored TCR-TCR, TCR-HLA and TCR-CMV co-occurrence with hypergeometric tests, applying a repertoire-size bias correction to TCR pairs. To estimate false discovery rates, a later analysis permuted the HLA or CMV assignments 20 times. In a later analysis, co-occurring TCRs were grouped using DBSCAN, with TCRdist sequence similarity added in when clustering inside HLA-allele-positive subsets. For co-occurrence clustering, repertoires with fewer than 30,000 or more than 120,000 public chains were excluded, along with a handful of repertoires with anomalous nucleotide sharing. Sourced from immuneACCESS, this table was stored by TCRdb with only in-frame sequences that have V and J called. A share of the clones is absent; for the studies checked, an unresolved V gene accounts for under half, and the remainder has no known explanation. D and trimming come from the DNA, and the V and J calls and clone size come from that table. The sample profile shows approximately 60,000 clones; about 80% of them were found once. Around 1.7% of the sample is taken by the ten largest.

The clonotype comes from a man aged 35-49 years in good health and CMV-seronegative. The chain is made from TRBV27 and TRBJ2-7; a tentative D call is TRBD1 (6 bases match). The sample consisted of PBMCs. The CDR3 region reads CASRTYIQGLGFYEQYF. The DNA sequence is given as TGTGCCAGCAGAACTTATATCCAGGGGTTGGGTTTCTACGAGCAGTACTTC.